This T cell receptor beta chain was sequenced during a study of T cell repertoires in cytomegalovirus infection. With regard to this clonotype: Its target is not known.

Trimming removed 4 bases from V and 2 bases from J; junction bases left unmatched: 7. Germline loops: CDR1 KGHDR, CDR2 SFDVKD. The CDR3 sequence is 16 residues long. TCRdb analysed the reads with MiXCR anew, one entry per CDR3 protein. This table has some 150,000 distinct CDR3 sequences, approximately 30% appearing once. Sequences were derived from CD8+ T cells from cultured PBMCs, sampled from culture after CMV antigen stimulation. This rearrangement joins TRBV24-1 to TRBJ2-1; TRBD2 matches at 7 bases. The origin of this receptor is a human donor in good health (CMV status not recorded). Some clones in this sample may be carry-over from other donors' samples. The CDR3 sequence: CATSENSGGPYNEQFF. The DNA for the CDR3 is TGTGCCACCAGTGAAAACTCGGGGGGTCCCTACAATGAGCAGTTCTTC.